These 18 T cell receptor beta chains came from one sample sequenced in a study of shared clonotypes between healthy human individuals (dated by TCRdb to about 2020). CD8 naive samples were obtained by positive selection for CCR7 among CD45RO-negative cells, yielding a CD45RA+CCR7+ population from which TemRA cells were excluded. The library came from the immunoSEQ multiplex PCR assay. TCRdb retrieved this table from immuneACCESS and kept in-frame rearrangements only. Not all clones are present; in checked studies, unresolved V genes account for under half, and no reason is known for the remainder. In all, the sample holds about 2 million clones, and roughly 94% of those were seen once. The ten largest clones take up 1% to 1.5% of the sample. The sample consisted of naive CD8+ T cells sorted from blood. Taken with the paper, the label for cell subset or site translates to: CD45RA+CCR7+. The receptors shown here come from a man in his late teens or twenties in good health.

The J gene is TRBJ1-2, the V gene TRBV7-8; D is unresolved. Deletions cut 8 bases from V and 6 bases from J, with 16 bases between. The CDR3 is made up of 13 amino acids. From germline, CDR1 is SGHVS and CDR2 FQNEAQ. CDR3 amino acids: CASGPREGDGYTF. In DNA, the CDR3 is TGTGCCAGCGGACCCCGGGAGGGAGATGGCTACACCTTC.

This sequence joins TRBV7-2 and TRBJ2-7; D call uncertain. The CDR3 is 16 residues long. CDR1 and CDR2 from the germline V gene are SGHTA and FQGNSA. V was shortened by 2 bases and J by 6 bases, with 20 bases between the two germline ends. The CDR3 region is CASSLIYGEGSTEQYF. In DNA, the CDR3 is TGTGCCAGCAGCTTAATTTACGGCGAAGGAAGCACCGAGCAGTACTTC.

J is TRBJ2-7 and V is TRBV7-6; TRBD1 matches 7 bases. V shed 4 bases and J 3 bases; nucleotides not matched to a gene: 6. The CDR3 is made up of 14 amino acids. In germline, CDR1 is SGHVS, CDR2 FNYEAQ. CDR3 sequence: CASSSRQGNYEQYF. The DNA for the CDR3 is TGTGCCAGCAGCTCAAGACAGGGAAACTACGAGCAGTACTTC.

As for this clone: The sample carries other DNA sequences with the same CDR3. The rearrangement uses TRBV7-9 and TRBJ1-1; possibly TRBD1 for D (5 bases). Trimming shortened V by 5 bases and J by 1 base, and 11 bases separated the two germline ends. CDR3 length: 14 amino acids. Per the germline V gene, CDR1 is SEHNR and CDR2 is FQNEAQ (reference sequence). The CDR3 here is CASSPVGGNTEAFF. In DNA form, the CDR3 reads TGTGCCAGCAGCCCCGTCGGGGGGAACACTGAAGCTTTCTTT.

The CDR3 DNA reads TGTGCCAGCAGTTACTACCCAAATTCACCCCTCCACTTT. Translating it yields CASSYYPNSPLHF. This rearrangement joins TRBV6-6 to TRBJ1-6; D unclear. Trimming took 1 base from V and 7 from J, leaving 5 bases between them. The germline V gene encodes CDR1 MNHNY and CDR2 SVGAGI (reference sequence). This CDR3 is 13 amino acids long.

Points on this clone: Other nucleotide sequences in the sample specify the same CDR3. The CDR3 sequence: CASSGTGGNQPQHF. DNA of the CDR3: TGTGCCAGCAGCGGCACAGGGGGCAATCAGCCCCAGCATTTT. The genes are TRBV7-9 and TRBJ1-5, with 7 bases lining up with TRBD1. The CDR3 is 14 residues long. The J segment lost 2 bases and the V segment lost 5 bases, leaving 3 bases of the junction unmatched. The germline V gene encodes CDR1 SEHNR and CDR2 FQNEAQ (reference sequence).

The rearrangement joins TRBV4-3 to TRBJ2-4; TRBD2 might be the D (5 bases). The germline V gene encodes CDR1 LGHNA and CDR2 YSLEER. Trimming cost V 0 bases and J 6 bases, with 18 bases left between them. The CDR3 extends over 17 amino acids. Written as DNA, the CDR3 is TGCGCCAGCAGCCAAGATCGGACTGTTTCCCTTGGAAACATTCAGTACTTC. It specifies CASSQDRTVSLGNIQYF.

This clone was detected only once. The V gene is TRBV4-3, the J gene TRBJ2-7, with no clear D. CDR1 and CDR2 (germline): LGHNA, YSLEER. The CDR3 has 13 residues. Trimming took 4 bases from V and 1 from J, leaving 8 bases between them. CDR3 DNA: TGCGCCAGCAGCCCCGAGGCTTCCTACGAGCAGTACTTC. Its translation is CASSPEASYEQYF.

The rearrangement uses TRBV2 and TRBJ2-7; TRBD2 matches at 7 bases. The trim removed 6 bases at V and 3 bases at J, leaving 5 bases unmatched. The CDR3 extends over 13 amino acids. Per the germline V gene, CDR1 is SNHLY and CDR2 is FYNNEI. The CDR3 reads CASSPGLFYEQYF. In nucleotides, the CDR3 is TGTGCCAGCAGCCCGGGACTATTCTACGAGCAGTACTTC. Based on the CDR3 plus reference TRBV2 and TRBJ2-7, the full variable domain is EPEVTQTPSHQVTQMGQEVILRCVPISNHLYFYWYRQILGQKVEFLVSFYNNEISEKSEIFDDQFSVERPDGSNFTLKIRSTKLEDSAMYFCASSPGLFYEQYFGPGTRLTVT.

The chain is built from TRBV7-3 and TRBJ1-1; D unclear. The CDR3 consists of 13 residues. The germline V and J ends were trimmed by 3 bases and 1 base, with 6 bases remaining between them. Germline V gene lookup returns CDR1 SGHTA and CDR2 FQGTGA. CDR3 amino acids: CASSFWANTEAFF. CDR3 bases: TGTGCCAGCAGCTTCTGGGCGAACACTGAAGCTTTCTTT.

This clone was seen only once. The chain couples TRBV30 to TRBJ2-7, with TRBD2 matching 12 bases. In germline, CDR1 is GTSNPN, CDR2 SVGIG (reference sequence). With V trimmed by 4 bases and J by 1 base, 8 bases remained unmatched. The CDR3 covers 16 residues. Here the CDR3 DNA reads TGTGCCTGGACCGGACTAGCGGGGCGTCCGTCCTACGAGCAGTACTTC. This gives the protein CAWTGLAGRPSYEQYF.

This sequence joins TRBV15 and TRBJ1-1; TRBD1 matches 12 bases. From germline, CDR1 is LNHNV and CDR2 YYDKDF (reference sequence). The CDR3 sequence is 14 residues long. Unmatched junction bases numbered 5, after V lost 8 bases and J lost 4 bases. The CDR3 here is CATQGDRGLTEAFF. For the CDR3, the DNA is TGTGCCACCCAAGGGGACAGGGGGCTCACTGAAGCTTTCTTT.

Remarks on this clone: Relative to the germline gene, one junction end is altered; a read error may explain this. This rearrangement joins TRBV27 to TRBJ2-7, with D possibly matching TRBD2 (6 bases). CDR3 length equals 14 residues. In germline, CDR1 is MNHEY, CDR2 SMNVEV (reference sequence). CDR3 region: CASSPLGDFSETLF. Here the CDR3 DNA reads TGTGCCAGCAGTCCCCTAGGGGACTTCTCTGAAACCCTCTTC.

This chain joins TRBV5-1 and TRBJ2-1, with 8 bases that match TRBD2. Germline loops: CDR1 SGHRS, CDR2 YFSETQ. CDR3 length: 18 residues. V gave up 3 bases and J gave up 2 bases; unmatched junction bases: 13. The CDR3 spells CASSSSSPGGRPYNEQFF. The CDR3 DNA is TGCGCCAGCAGCTCGAGCTCGCCCGGCGGGAGGCCCTACAATGAGCAGTTCTTC.

The CDR3 protein is CASSTDRESDYGYTF. In DNA form, the CDR3 reads TGTGCCAGCAGTACCGACAGGGAGTCTGACTATGGCTACACCTTC. The chain uses TRBV28 and TRBJ1-2, with 7 positions matching TRBD1. With V trimmed by 5 bases and J by 3 bases, 9 bases remained unmatched. Germline-derived CDR1 and CDR2 are MDHEN and SYDVKM. The CDR3 sequence is 15 residues long.

The gene calls are TRBV13 and TRBJ2-1; D call uncertain. Germline V gene data show CDR1 as PRHDT and CDR2 as FYEKMQ (reference sequence). V lost 3 bases and J lost 5, with 5 bases in between. This CDR3 is 12 amino acids long. CDR3 in amino acids: CASSFLNNEQFF. In DNA, the CDR3 is TGTGCCAGCAGCTTTCTTAACAATGAGCAGTTCTTC.

The chain uses TRBV30 and TRBJ2-7; D is unclear. The CDR3 spans 12 residues. V shed 2 bases and J shed 5 bases, with 10 bases lying between them. Germline V CDR1 and CDR2: GTSNPN, SVGIG (reference sequence). CDR3 sequence (DNA): TGTGCCTGGAGTACGGGTTTCCACGAGCAGTACTTC. This translates into CAWSTGFHEQYF.

This clone was observed a handful of times. The chain couples TRBV13 to TRBJ1-6; possibly TRBD1 for D (6 bases). V was cut by 5 bases and J by 7 bases, with 21 bases left in between. From germline, CDR1 is PRHDT and CDR2 FYEKMQ (reference sequence). The CDR3 contains 17 residues. CDR3 protein: CASSPWGANGGNSPLHF. DNA for the CDR3: TGTGCCAGCAGCCCCTGGGGGGCGAATGGCGGCAATTCACCCCTCCACTTT.